Listed here is a single T cell receptor beta chain. Its antigen is unknown. The PCR used 60 V beta and 13 J beta primers. Some clones are missing from TCRdb's copy, which holds only in-frame ones; the method was immunoSEQ multiplex PCR. Of 80,000 to 100,000 clones in the sample, around three quarters were seen once. The sample originates from a study of glioma-infiltrating T cells after dendritic cell vaccination. Study background: Between about 2002 and 2013, patients got autologous tumor lysate-pulsed dendritic cell vaccines. Three intradermal dendritic cell vaccine injections were given every two weeks. Study findings and constraints: Survival was not directly related to TCR clonality in these patients.

The receptor comes from a human donor with glioblastoma. Sequences were derived from blood, sampled before dendritic cell vaccination.

As DNA, the CDR3 is TGTGCCAGCAGCGCCCCGGGACAGGGGACCGGGGAGCTGTTTTTT. Protein product: CASSAPGQGTGELFF. The chain employs TRBV7-8 and TRBJ2-2; the match to TRBD1 covers 10 bases. V gave up 5 bases and J gave up 5 bases; unmatched junction bases: 5. Germline V gene sequence: CDR1 SGHVS, CDR2 FQNEAQ. The CDR3 consists of 15 residues.